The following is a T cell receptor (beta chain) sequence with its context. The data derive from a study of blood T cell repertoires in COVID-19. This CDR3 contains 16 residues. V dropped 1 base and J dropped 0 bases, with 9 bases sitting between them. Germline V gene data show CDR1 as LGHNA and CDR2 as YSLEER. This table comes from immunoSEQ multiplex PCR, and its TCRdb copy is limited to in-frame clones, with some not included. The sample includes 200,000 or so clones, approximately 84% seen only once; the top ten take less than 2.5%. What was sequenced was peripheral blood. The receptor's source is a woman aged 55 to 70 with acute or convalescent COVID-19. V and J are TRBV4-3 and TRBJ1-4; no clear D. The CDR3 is CASSQAQHTTNEKLFF. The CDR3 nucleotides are TGCGCCAGCAGCCAAGCGCAACATACAACTAATGAAAAACTGTTTTTT.